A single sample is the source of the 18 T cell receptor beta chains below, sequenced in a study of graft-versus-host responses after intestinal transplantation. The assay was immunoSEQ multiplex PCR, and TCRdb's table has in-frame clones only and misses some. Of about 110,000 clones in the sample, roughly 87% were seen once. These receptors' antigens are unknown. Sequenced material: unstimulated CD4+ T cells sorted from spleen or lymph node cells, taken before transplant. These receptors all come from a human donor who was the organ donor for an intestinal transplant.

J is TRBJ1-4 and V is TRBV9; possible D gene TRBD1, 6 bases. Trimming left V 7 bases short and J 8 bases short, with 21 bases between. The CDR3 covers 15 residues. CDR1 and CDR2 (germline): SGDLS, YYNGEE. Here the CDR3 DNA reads TGTGCCAGCGGAAACCTGGGAACAGGGAGGGAAAAACTGTTTTTT. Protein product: CASGNLGTGREKLFF.

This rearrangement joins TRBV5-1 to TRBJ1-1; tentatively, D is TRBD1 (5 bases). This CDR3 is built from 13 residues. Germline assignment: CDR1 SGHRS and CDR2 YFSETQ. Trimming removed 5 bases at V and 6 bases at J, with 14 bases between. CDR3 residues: CASRPGEFSEAFF. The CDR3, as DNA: TGCGCCAGCAGACCGGGGGAGTTCTCTGAAGCTTTCTTT.

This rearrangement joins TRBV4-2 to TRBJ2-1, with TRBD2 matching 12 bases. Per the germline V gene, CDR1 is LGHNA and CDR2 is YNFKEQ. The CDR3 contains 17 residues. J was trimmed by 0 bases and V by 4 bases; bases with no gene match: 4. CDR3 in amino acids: CASSPTSGRSSYNEQFF. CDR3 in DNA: TGTGCCAGCAGCCCTACTAGCGGGAGGAGCTCCTACAATGAGCAGTTCTTC.

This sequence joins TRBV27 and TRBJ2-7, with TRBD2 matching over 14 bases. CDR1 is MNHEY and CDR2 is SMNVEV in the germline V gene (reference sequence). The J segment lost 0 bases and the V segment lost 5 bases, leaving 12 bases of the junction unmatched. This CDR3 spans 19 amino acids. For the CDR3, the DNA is TGTGCCAGCAGTCCTCCACCGGGACTAGCGGGAGAAAGCTCCTACGAGCAGTACTTC. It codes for CASSPPPGLAGESSYEQYF.

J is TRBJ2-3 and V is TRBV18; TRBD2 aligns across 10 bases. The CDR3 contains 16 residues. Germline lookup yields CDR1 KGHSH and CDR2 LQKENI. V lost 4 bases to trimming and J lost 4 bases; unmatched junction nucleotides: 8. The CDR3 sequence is CASSRLGAGGPDTQYF. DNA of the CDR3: TGTGCCAGCTCACGTCTCGGAGCGGGGGGGCCAGATACGCAGTATTTT.

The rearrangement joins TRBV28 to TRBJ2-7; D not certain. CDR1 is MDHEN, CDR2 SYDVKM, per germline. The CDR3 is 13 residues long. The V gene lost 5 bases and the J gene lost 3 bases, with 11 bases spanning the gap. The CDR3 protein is CASSMTPDYEQYF. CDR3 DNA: TGTGCCAGCAGTATGACGCCGGACTACGAGCAGTACTTC.

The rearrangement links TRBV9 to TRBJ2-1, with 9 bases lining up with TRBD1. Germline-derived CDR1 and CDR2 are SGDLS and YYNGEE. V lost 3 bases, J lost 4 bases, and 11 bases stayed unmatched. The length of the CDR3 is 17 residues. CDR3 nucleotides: TGTGCCAGCAGCGCTCCAGGTCTGACAGGGGGTTACAATGAGCAGTTCTTC. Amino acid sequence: CASSAPGLTGGYNEQFF.

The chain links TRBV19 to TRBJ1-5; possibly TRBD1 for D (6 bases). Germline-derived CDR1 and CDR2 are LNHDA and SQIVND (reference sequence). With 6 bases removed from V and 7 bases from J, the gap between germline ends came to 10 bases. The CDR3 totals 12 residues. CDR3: CASRYREQPQHF. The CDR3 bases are TGTGCCAGTAGATACAGGGAGCAGCCCCAGCATTTT. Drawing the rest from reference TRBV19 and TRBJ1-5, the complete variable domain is DGGITQSPKYLFRKEGQNVTLSCEQNLNHDAMYWYRQDPGQGLRLIYYSQIVNDFQKGDIAEGYSVSREKKESFPLTVTSAQKNPTAFYLCASRYREQPQHFGDGTRLSIL.

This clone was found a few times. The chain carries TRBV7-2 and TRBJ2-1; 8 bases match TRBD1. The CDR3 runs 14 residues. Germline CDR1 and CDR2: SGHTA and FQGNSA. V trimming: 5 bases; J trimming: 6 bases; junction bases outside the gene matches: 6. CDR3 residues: CASSTRQGTNEQFF. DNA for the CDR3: TGTGCCAGCAGCACCCGACAGGGGACCAATGAGCAGTTCTTC. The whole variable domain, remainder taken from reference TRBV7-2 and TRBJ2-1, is GAGVSQSPSNKVTEKGKDVELRCDPISGHTALYWYRQSLGQGLEFLIYFQGNSAPDKSGLPSDRFSAERTGGSVSTLTIQRTQQEDSAVYLCASSTRQGTNEQFFGPGTRLTVL.

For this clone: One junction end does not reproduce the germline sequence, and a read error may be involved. CDR3 nucleotides: TGTGCCGGCAGACGACAGGGGGCTTCCTATGAGCAGTACTTC. This translates into CAGRRQGASYEQYF. The chain is built from TRBV14 and TRBJ2-7, with TRBD1 matching 10 bases. There are 14 residues in the CDR3. Germline V gene lookup returns CDR1 SGHDN and CDR2 FVKESK.

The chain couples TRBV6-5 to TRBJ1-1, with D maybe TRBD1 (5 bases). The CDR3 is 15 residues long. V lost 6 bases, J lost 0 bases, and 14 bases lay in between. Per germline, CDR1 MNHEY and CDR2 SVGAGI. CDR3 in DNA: TGTGCCAGCAGCAACCGGGGACTGCTGAACACTGAAGCTTTCTTT. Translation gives CASSNRGLLNTEAFF.

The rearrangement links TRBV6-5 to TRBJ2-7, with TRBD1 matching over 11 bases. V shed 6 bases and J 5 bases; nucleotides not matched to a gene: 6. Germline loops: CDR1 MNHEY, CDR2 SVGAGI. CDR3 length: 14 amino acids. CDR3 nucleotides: TGTGCCAGCAGCGGACAGGGGGCTAGGGACGAGCAGTACTTC. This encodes CASSGQGARDEQYF.

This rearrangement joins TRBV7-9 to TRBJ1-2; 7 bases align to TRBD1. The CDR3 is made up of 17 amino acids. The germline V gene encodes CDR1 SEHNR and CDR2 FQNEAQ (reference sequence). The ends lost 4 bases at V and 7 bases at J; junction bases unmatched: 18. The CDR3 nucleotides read TGTGCCAGCAGCTCAACGCGACAGGGCCGGGCAAGGGGTGGCTACACCTTC. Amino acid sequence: CASSSTRQGRARGGYTF.

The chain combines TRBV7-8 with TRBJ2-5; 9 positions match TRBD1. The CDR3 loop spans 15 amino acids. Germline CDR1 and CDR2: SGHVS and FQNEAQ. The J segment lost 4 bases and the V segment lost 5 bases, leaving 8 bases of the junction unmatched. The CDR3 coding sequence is TGTGCCAGCAGCCCTACCCGGACAGGGGTAGAGACCCAGTACTTC. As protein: CASSPTRTGVETQYF.

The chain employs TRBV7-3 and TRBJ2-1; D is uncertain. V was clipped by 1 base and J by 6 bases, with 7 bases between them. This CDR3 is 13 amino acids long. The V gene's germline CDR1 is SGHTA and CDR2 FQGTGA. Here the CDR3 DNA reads TGTGCCAGCAGCTTAAAGCCAGGCAATGAGCAGTTCTTC. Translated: CASSLKPGNEQFF.

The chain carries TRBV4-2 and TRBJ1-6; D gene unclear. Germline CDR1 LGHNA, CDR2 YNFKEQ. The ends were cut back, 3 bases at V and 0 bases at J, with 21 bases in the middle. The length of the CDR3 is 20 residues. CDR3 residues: CASSQERGAPGGSYNSPLHF. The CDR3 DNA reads TGTGCCAGCAGCCAGGAACGAGGAGCACCGGGTGGCTCCTATAATTCACCCCTCCACTTT.

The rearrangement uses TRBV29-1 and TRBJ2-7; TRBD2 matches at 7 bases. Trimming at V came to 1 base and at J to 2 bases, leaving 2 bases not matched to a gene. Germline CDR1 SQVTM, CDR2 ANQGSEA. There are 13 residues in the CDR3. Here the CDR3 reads CSVEASGPYEQYF. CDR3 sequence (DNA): TGCAGCGTTGAAGCTAGCGGACCCTACGAGCAGTACTTC.

The CDR3 DNA reads as TGTGCCAGCAGCCAAGAAGGGACGACAAACACCGGGGAGCTGTTTTTT. Protein: CASSQEGTTNTGELFF. This rearrangement joins TRBV4-2 to TRBJ2-2; D tentatively fits TRBD1 or TRBD2 (5 bases each). Per germline, CDR1 LGHNA and CDR2 YNFKEQ. CDR3 length equals 16 residues. V lost 0 bases, J lost 2 bases, and 10 bases lay in between.